This TCR beta chain was identified in a study of T cell responses to AZD1222 COVID-19 vaccine. Some clones are missing from TCRdb's copy, which holds only in-frame ones; the method was immunoSEQ multiplex PCR. Of about 140,000 clones in the sample, roughly 89% are singletons; the top ten hold approximately 8%. This CDR3 has 15 residues. Germline CDR1 is SEHNR and CDR2 is FQNEAQ (reference sequence). Between the trimmed V and J ends, which lost 3 bases and 6 bases, there was a span of 17 bases. V usage is TRBV7-9 and J usage is TRBJ1-2; tentatively, D is TRBD1 (6 bases). The TCR originated in an adult who received the MenACWY meningococcal vaccine as a control. The sequenced sample was peripheral blood, obtained 28 days after the second dose of the MenACWY control vaccine. CDR3 DNA: TGTGCCAGCAGCTTGGACCAGGACAGACGGCATGGCTACACCTTC. It codes for CASSLDQDRRHGYTF.